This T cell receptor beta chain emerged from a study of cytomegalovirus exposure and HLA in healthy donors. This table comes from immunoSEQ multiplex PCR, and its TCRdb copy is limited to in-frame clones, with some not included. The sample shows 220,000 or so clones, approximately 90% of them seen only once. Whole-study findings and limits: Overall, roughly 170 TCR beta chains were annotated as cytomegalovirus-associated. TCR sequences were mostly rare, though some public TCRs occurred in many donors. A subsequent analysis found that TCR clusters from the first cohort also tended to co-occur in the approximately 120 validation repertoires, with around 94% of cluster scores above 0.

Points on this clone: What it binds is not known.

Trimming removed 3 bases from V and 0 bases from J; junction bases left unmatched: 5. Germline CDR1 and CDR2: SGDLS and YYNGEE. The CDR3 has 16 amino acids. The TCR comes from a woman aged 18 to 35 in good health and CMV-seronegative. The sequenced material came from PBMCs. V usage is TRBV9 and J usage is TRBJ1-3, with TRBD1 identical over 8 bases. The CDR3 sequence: CASSAGQGGSGNTIYF. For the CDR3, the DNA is TGTGCCAGCAGCGCCGGACAGGGCGGCTCTGGAAACACCATATATTTT.